This T cell receptor beta chain stems from a study of T cells in Graves' hyperthyroidism and ophthalmopathy (dated by TCRdb to 2018 to 2020). Regarding the study in general: Peripheral blood was collected at initial diagnosis, before any treatment. TCR V-J signatures able to tell the groups apart were searched for in a discovery cohort of some 97 patients, of whom approximately 40 had Graves' ophthalmopathy and roughly 59 had stable Graves' hyperthyroidism. An independent validation cohort of fewer than 20 hyperthyroidism patients and approximately 15 patients who later progressed to ophthalmopathy tested prospective prediction of ophthalmopathy. For training and testing, the 100 or so patients in the discovery cohort were randomly divided in a 7:3 ratio. The study also compared thyroid tissue and blood T-cell repertoires from several Graves' hyperthyroidism patients. Once sampling was done, hyperthyroidism patients were given methimazole at a starting dose of 30 mg daily, whereas ophthalmopathy patients were given high-dose intravenous methylprednisolone. The paper reports TCR Vbeta CDR3 sequencing of 135 peripheral blood samples: 40 to 45 ophthalmopathy, over 70 hyperthyroidism and approximately 17 progressor patients.

The paper as a whole reports these results and caveats: Ophthalmopathy was separated from stable hyperthyroidism by a 13 V-J signature model, with approximately 86% sensitivity and roughly 81% specificity obtained in cross-validation and 80%/75% obtained in testing. During validation, the model predicted progression to ophthalmopathy a median of approximately 7 months ahead of onset, with approximately 71% sensitivity and roughly 72% specificity. Most expanded thyroid clonotypes (frequency above 0.001) were also detected in blood, suggesting blood repertoires may reflect thyroid immune responses. Sample size was not statistically predetermined, and blinding of investigators to group allocation was not performed.

TCR beta CDR3 regions were amplified from RNA transcripts. For the first round of RT-PCR on the TCR CDR3, the HTBI primer set was used together with the Qiagen OneStep RT-PCR kit. Libraries were constructed in a second round of multiplex PCR, after which size selection and purification were carried out. Libraries were sequenced paired-end with 100 bp reads on an Illumina HiSeq2000. Per the source publication's procedure: SOAPnuke was used to process the raw data, throwing out any read that contained adapters or uncalled bases, had a mean Phred below 15, or lacked an exact constant-primer or identifier match. High-quality paired reads were merged with COPE v1.2.5, and unique nucleotide sequences were defined as clonotypes. Clonotypes were aligned to IMGT TRBV, TRBD and TRBJ reference segments using MiTCR v1.1. The analysis was restricted to V-J combinations with a frequency above 0.0001, which together covered about 99% of the repertoires. A TCS score was defined as the ratio between F50 (clonal expansion) and ExV (chaos), using BLOSUM62-based TCRdist between CDR3 peptides within each V-J. Welch's t-statistics and random forest reduced around 520 V-J features to about 13, which were used in a naive Bayes classifier (R e1071). TCRdb reprocessing: public reads trimmed at Q25 with fastp, clones called with MiXCR, in-frame beta chains kept. Rows are combined by CDR3 protein, so each entry shows the most common genes and DNA. The V and J calls were not made by the authors but by TCRdb's processing. This sample is represented by around 600,000 distinct CDR3 sequences; 14% of them were singletons. The ten largest clones add up to around an eighth of the sample.

The CDR3 holds 13 amino acids from the cysteine to the phenylalanine. The DNA shown is the 39-base CDR3, in frame from base 1. V and J lose 3 bases and 4 bases, and a span of 9 bases separates them. The germline V gene sets CDR1 to KGHSH and CDR2 to LQKENI. Ophthalmopathy patients had moderately to severely active disease, with a Clinical Activity Score of 3 or more, a NOSPECS grade of 4 or more, and a disease duration of less than 3 months. Patients with uncontrolled infections, other autoimmune diseases, pregnancy or lactation were excluded. Diagnoses relied on clinical symptoms, serum thyroxine and TRAb, thyroid ultrasound and orbital computed tomography. Ficoll-Paque density gradient centrifugation was used to isolate PBMCs from approximately 10 ml of fresh peripheral blood. Trizol reagent was used to extract total RNA, and RNA quality was then checked on an Agilent 2100 Bioanalyzer. This clonotype has a count of ten or more. It lacks a known antigen. Per-base qualities were not stored, and no clone one base away is much larger.

The receptor was derived from a woman aged 50 to 60 with Graves' ophthalmopathy. The sequence links TRBV18 to TRBJ1-1; TRBD1 could be the D gene, as 6 bases match. Sample: blood. The DNA sequence reads TGTGCCAGCTCACCGGGGGCGCGCACTGAAGCTTTCTTT. This yields the protein CASSPGARTEAFF. The CDR3, completed at both ends by the reference TRBV18 and TRBJ1-1 genes, gives the full variable domain NAGVMQNPRHLVRRRGQEARLRCSPMKGHSHVYWYRQLPEEGLKFMVYLQKENIIDESGMPKERFSAEFPKEGPSILRIQQVVRGDSAAYFCASSPGARTEAFFGQGTRLTVV.